This note documents a single T cell receptor (beta chain) sequence. Its antigen is unknown. There are no base qualities to consult, and no much larger clone falls within one base. The data originate from a study of cytomegalovirus exposure and HLA in healthy donors (dated by TCRdb to 2016 to 2017). With respect to the entire study: The 500 to 700 repertoires of the first cohort and the approximately 110 validation repertoires were produced on the same platform, according to a later analysis. The study aimed to test whether signatures of past pathogen exposure could be identified by cataloging public T cell receptors. Along with the approximately 700-subject first cohort, a separate validation cohort of over a hundred different subjects was used. High-throughput TCR immunosequencing, statistical association of individual TCRs with disease status, and machine learning were combined to predict cytomegalovirus infection status. What the work shows at the level of the full study, not this receptor alone: Most TCR sequences were observed very rarely across donors, whereas some public TCRs were present in many individuals. In a later analysis, TCRs clustered in the first cohort were found to also tend to co-occur in the roughly 130 validation repertoires, with 94% of cluster scores above 0. A later analysis lacked HLA typing for the validation cohort, so it scored co-occurrence in that cohort across all 120 repertoires. The study gave a list of some 150 TCR beta chains associated with cytomegalovirus. The authors suggested that the approach could potentially be generalized to other disease states and immunological phenotypes. Three of the identified cytomegalovirus-associated TCR beta chains were confirmed in vitro to be specific for cytomegalovirus antigens. Cytomegalovirus status was reported to be diagnosed by the classifier with high specificity and sensitivity in both the original and validation cohorts.

The receptor library was made with the immunoSEQ multiplex PCR assay. The authors' pipeline ran thus. A statistical classification framework was built to diagnose cytomegalovirus status from the catalog of TCR beta chain sequences. TCRdb mirrors the immuneACCESS table, restricted to in-frame sequences. Some clones are absent from its copies; in checked studies, under half trace to an unresolved V gene, and the reason for the others is unknown. V and J calls and clone size follow that table, whereas D and trimming were derived from the DNA. Recorded for this sample are fewer than 200,000 clones; roughly nine tenths of them occurred a single time. The ten largest clonotypes hold around 6% of the sample. Including the terminal cysteine and phenylalanine, the CDR3 comprises 13 residues. Only the CDR3 DNA is retained, 39 bases long and in frame from the first base. At the junction V is shortened by 4 bases and J by 3 bases, with 10 bases in between. CDR1 MDHEN and CDR2 SYDVKM were looked up in the germline V gene.

The donors belonged to the validation cohort of about 130 subjects, which was separate from the 666-subject first cohort. This clonotype was sampled from a woman in her twenties or thirties in good health and CMV-seronegative. The chain is encoded by TRBV28 joined to TRBJ2-7, with no D gene named confidently. The specimen was PBMCs. The base sequence is TGTGCCAGCAGTTCCAGGAATTACTACGAGCAGTACTTC. Its protein reads: CASSSRNYYEQYF. Supplemented by the reference TRBV28 and TRBJ2-7 proteins around the CDR3, the complete variable domain is DVKVTQSSRYLVKRTGEKVFLECVQDMDHENMFWYRQDPGLGLRLIYFSYDVKMKEKGDIPEGYSVSREKKERFSLILESASTNQTSMYLCASSSRNYYEQYFGPGTRLTVT.